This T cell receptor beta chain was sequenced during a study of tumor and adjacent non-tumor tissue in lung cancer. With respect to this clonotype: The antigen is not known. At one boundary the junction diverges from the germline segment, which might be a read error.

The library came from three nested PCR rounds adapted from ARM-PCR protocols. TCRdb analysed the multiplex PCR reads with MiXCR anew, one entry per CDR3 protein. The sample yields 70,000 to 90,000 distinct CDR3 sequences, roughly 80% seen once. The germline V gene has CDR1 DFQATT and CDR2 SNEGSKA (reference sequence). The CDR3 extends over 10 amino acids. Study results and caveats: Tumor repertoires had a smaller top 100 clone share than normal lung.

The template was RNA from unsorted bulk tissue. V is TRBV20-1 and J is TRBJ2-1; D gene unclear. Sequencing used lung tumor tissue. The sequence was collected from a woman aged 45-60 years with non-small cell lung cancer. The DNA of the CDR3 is TGCAGTGCACGCTACAATGAGCAGATCTTC. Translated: CSARYNEQIF.